This T cell receptor (beta chain) was sequenced in a study of response to subunit inactivated influenza vaccine. The V segment lost 6 bases and the J segment 6 bases; nucleotides outside the gene matches: 5. Per germline, CDR1 SNHLY and CDR2 FYNNEI. The CDR3 totals 13 residues. Details on this clonotype: Its antigen is as yet unknown.

TCRdb analysed the RT-PCR reads with MiXCR anew, one entry per CDR3 protein. The data hold about 520,000 distinct CDR3 sequences, with around 7.7% observed a single time. Study-wide findings and caveats: Seasonal influenza vaccination, on each occasion, was suggested by the authors to recruit few new T cells.

This sequence originates from a man between 45 and 75 years old who received an inactivated influenza vaccine. Sequencing was performed on PBMCs from blood, taken around 2 years after vaccination. This chain joins TRBV2 and TRBJ1-5; 7 positions match TRBD1. CDR3 residues: CASSQGGAQPQHF. Written as DNA, the CDR3 is TGTGCCAGCAGCCAGGGGGGTGCTCAGCCCCAGCATTTT.